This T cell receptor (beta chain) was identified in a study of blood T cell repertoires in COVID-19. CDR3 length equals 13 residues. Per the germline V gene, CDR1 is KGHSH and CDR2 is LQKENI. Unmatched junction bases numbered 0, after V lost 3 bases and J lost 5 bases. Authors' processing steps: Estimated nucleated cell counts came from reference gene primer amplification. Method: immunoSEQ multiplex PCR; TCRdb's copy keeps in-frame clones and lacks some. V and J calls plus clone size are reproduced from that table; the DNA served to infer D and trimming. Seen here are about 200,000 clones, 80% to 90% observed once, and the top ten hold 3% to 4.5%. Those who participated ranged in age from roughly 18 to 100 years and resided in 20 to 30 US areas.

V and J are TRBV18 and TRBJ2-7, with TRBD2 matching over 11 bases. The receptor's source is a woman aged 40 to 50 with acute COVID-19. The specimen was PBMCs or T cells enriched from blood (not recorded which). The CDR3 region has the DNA TGTGCCAGCTCACCGACTAGCGGGAACGAGCAGTACTTC. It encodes CASSPTSGNEQYF.